These 30 T cell receptor beta chains were all obtained from the same sample, sequenced in a study of blood T cells in healthy people across ages. Combining a sample-barcoded 5' primer with a J-beta primer mix, a second PCR ran for 7 to 11 cycles. One entry per CDR3 protein results from TCRdb running MiXCR on the 5' RACE reads. The sample consists of roughly 720,000 distinct CDR3 sequences, about 55% of them appearing once. The sequencing input was blood. The receptors stem from an elderly man in good health.

V gene TRBV19 combines with J gene TRBJ2-7; D gene uncertain. Trimming left V 1 base short and J 4 bases short, with 11 bases between. Germline-derived CDR1 and CDR2 are LNHDA and SQIVND (reference sequence). This CDR3 region has 14 residues. CDR3 protein: CASSIGAGWYEQYF. The CDR3 DNA reads TGTGCCAGTAGTATAGGCGCAGGATGGTACGAGCAGTACTTC.

The V and J genes are TRBV28 and TRBJ1-2; D is uncertain. With 8 bases removed from V and 3 bases from J, the gap between germline ends came to 13 bases. The V gene's germline CDR1 is MDHEN and CDR2 SYDVKM. The CDR3 consists of 13 residues. This CDR3 is CASGSLGDYGYTF. The CDR3 nucleotides read TGTGCCAGCGGGAGCCTCGGCGACTATGGCTACACCTTC.

The chain combines TRBV20-1 with TRBJ2-1; D possibly corresponds to TRBD1 (5 bases). Germline lookup yields CDR1 DFQATT and CDR2 SNEGSKA (reference sequence). This CDR3 has 14 residues. With 0 bases removed from V and 4 bases from J, the gap between germline ends came to 10 bases. Here the CDR3 DNA reads TGCAGTGCTAGAGATCCCCGACAGTACAATGAGCAGTTCTTC. Its protein product is CSARDPRQYNEQFF.

This clonotype was detected ten times or more. The chain couples TRBV3-1 to TRBJ1-6; D is unresolved. CDR3 length: 15 residues. Germline V CDR1 and CDR2: LGHDT, YNNKEL (reference sequence). Deletions cut 1 base from V and 9 bases from J, with 13 bases between. The CDR3 coding sequence is TGTGCCAGCAGCCAAGGGCAAGTAGGACTTTCACCCCTCCACTTT. Translation gives CASSQGQVGLSPLHF.

V usage is TRBV3-1 and J usage is TRBJ1-1, with 8 bases matching TRBD1. Germline-derived CDR1 and CDR2 are LGHDT and YNNKEL (reference sequence). The V gene end was trimmed by 1 base and the J gene end by 4 bases; junction bases not matched to a gene: 5. The CDR3 has 15 amino acids. The CDR3 DNA follows: TGTGCCAGCAGCCAAGCCACAGGGGGGGGCACTGAAGCTTTCTTT. As protein: CASSQATGGGTEAFF.

V gene TRBV3-1 combines with J gene TRBJ2-7, with D uncertain. CDR3 length: 12 amino acids. The ends were cut back, 5 bases at V and 3 bases at J, with 8 bases in the middle. The germline V gene has CDR1 LGHDT and CDR2 YNNKEL (reference sequence). The CDR3 loop reads CASSWNRYEQYF. The CDR3 DNA is TGTGCCAGCAGCTGGAATCGCTACGAGCAGTACTTC.

This clonotype was counted only a few times. The rearrangement links TRBV27 to TRBJ2-4; perhaps D is TRBD1 or TRBD2 (5 bases each). Trimming shortened V by 5 bases and J by 6 bases, and 14 bases separated the two germline ends. The V gene's germline CDR1 is MNHEY and CDR2 SMNVEV (reference sequence). The CDR3 totals 14 residues. The chain's CDR3 is CASSPRDRSNIQYF. The CDR3 region has the DNA TGTGCCAGCAGTCCCCGGGACCGGTCAAACATTCAGTACTTC.

V is TRBV20-1 and J is TRBJ2-5; possible D gene TRBD1, 5 bases. This CDR3 region has 15 residues. Germline-derived CDR1 and CDR2 are DFQATT and SNEGSKA (reference sequence). V was pared by 5 bases and J by 0 bases, with 16 bases between. CDR3 in DNA: TGCAGTGCTGGGGTCCTAGGGGCGGACCAAGAGACCCAGTACTTC. Residues: CSAGVLGADQETQYF.

This clonotype was counted only a few times. V usage is TRBV29-1 and J usage is TRBJ2-5; D is unresolved. Germline-derived CDR1 and CDR2 are SQVTM and ANQGSEA. The CDR3 sequence is 12 residues long. CDR3 sequence reads: CSGGRVGETQYF. DNA of the CDR3: TGCAGTGGCGGTAGGGTGGGAGAGACCCAGTACTTC.

The rearrangement joins TRBV7-9 to TRBJ2-5, with 7 positions matching TRBD2. The J call may be faulty, since TRBJ2-7 better matches the DNA end. The CDR3 is 13 residues long. CDR1 and CDR2 from the germline V gene are SEHNR and FQNEAQ (reference sequence). Written as DNA, the CDR3 is TGTGCCAGCTCTGCGGGAGCGAAGTACGAGCAGTACTTC. This translates into CASSAGAKYEQYF.

The V gene is TRBV10-3, the J gene TRBJ2-3, with D uncertain. V was clipped by 2 bases and J by 5 bases, with 5 bases between them. The CDR3 covers 12 residues. CDR1 and CDR2 (germline): ENHRY, SYGVKD. The CDR3 bases are TGTGCCATCAGTGAGGTGGGAGATACGCAGTATTTT. Protein sequence: CAISEVGDTQYF.

The CDR3 sequence: CASSSRTTVSNEQYF. Here the CDR3 DNA reads TGTGCCAGCAGCTCCAGAACCACGGTATCGAACGAGCAGTACTTC. This chain uses TRBV5-6 with TRBJ2-7, with D unclear. Germline CDR1 is SGHDT and CDR2 is YYEEEE. This CDR3 is 15 amino acids long. The ends were cut back, 3 bases at V and 5 bases at J, with 18 bases in the middle.

This clonotype was seen more than once but under ten times. The chain links TRBV7-3 to TRBJ2-3, with TRBD2 identical over 9 bases. The CDR3 extends over 16 amino acids. Germline V gene lookup returns CDR1 SGHTA and CDR2 FQGTGA. J lost 6 bases, V lost 0 bases, and 7 bases had no gene match. CDR3 amino acids: CASSLTLAGRGDTQYF. The CDR3 nucleotides are TGTGCCAGCAGCTTAACGCTAGCGGGGAGAGGGGATACGCAGTATTTT.

The genes are TRBV5-1 and TRBJ2-7; D is perhaps TRBD1 (5 bases). The CDR3 is made up of 14 amino acids. CDR1 SGHRS and CDR2 YFSETQ come from the germline V gene. The V end was cut by 1 base, the J end by 5 bases, with 13 bases between. CDR3 residues: CASSLFRSGNEQYF. CDR3 DNA: TGCGCCAGCAGCTTGTTTCGCTCAGGGAACGAGCAGTACTTC.

The sample holds a few counts of this clonotype. The chain is built from TRBV9 and TRBJ2-7, with 7 nucleotides matching TRBD2. The CDR3 extends over 11 amino acids. CDR1 is SGDLS and CDR2 is YYNGEE in the germline V gene. The trim removed 3 bases at V and 6 bases at J, leaving 0 bases unmatched. CDR3 sequence reads: CASSAGGEQYF. CDR3 coding DNA: TGTGCCAGCAGCGCGGGAGGCGAGCAGTACTTC.

V gene TRBV2 combines with J gene TRBJ1-1, with D tentatively TRBD1 (6 bases). This CDR3 has 12 amino acids. The germline V gene encodes CDR1 SNHLY and CDR2 FYNNEI. Trimming left V 7 bases short and J 5 bases short, with 11 bases between. CDR3 loop: CASNTGLTEAFF. CDR3 DNA sequence: TGTGCCAGCAACACAGGGTTGACTGAAGCTTTCTTT.

Details on this clonotype: This could be a read error, since a much larger clone is one nucleotide away. The chain is built from TRBV20-1 and TRBJ2-3; D is unclear. Between the trimmed V and J ends, which lost 7 bases and 3 bases, there was a span of 11 bases. Germline V gene data show CDR1 as DFQATT and CDR2 as SNEGSKA (reference sequence). The CDR3 is 12 amino acids. In nucleotides, the CDR3 is TGCAGTGTGGGCTTTAGTACAGATACGCAGTATTTT. It yields the protein CSVGFSTDTQYF.

This chain uses TRBV4-1 with TRBJ1-4; 7 nucleotides line up with TRBD1. CDR1 and CDR2 from the germline V gene are MGHRA and YSYEKL. The CDR3 consists of 15 residues. After removal of 1 base from V and 8 bases from J, the junction contained 7 bases not matched to a gene. The CDR3 DNA reads as TGCGCCAGCAGCCAAGGCTCGGCAGGGGGGGAAAAACTGTTTTTT. Amino acid sequence: CASSQGSAGGEKLFF.

This CDR3 reads CASSFWGLANSYNEQFF. CDR3 nucleotides: TGTGCCAGCAGTTTCTGGGGACTAGCGAACTCCTACAATGAGCAGTTCTTC. The chain has TRBV6-8 and TRBJ2-1; 10 bases match TRBD2. V lost 4 bases, J lost 0 bases, and 6 bases stayed unmatched. CDR3 size: 17 residues. The V gene's germline CDR1 is MNHGY and CDR2 SAAAGT.

This chain uses TRBV10-3 with TRBJ1-2, with D maybe TRBD1 (5 bases). The CDR3 runs to 13 residues. Trimming removed 2 bases from V and 8 bases from J, with 12 bases in between. CDR1 and CDR2 (germline): ENHRY, SYGVKD. The CDR3 region is CAISEIEGRGYTF. CDR3 DNA: TGTGCCATCAGTGAGATTGAGGGGAGAGGCTACACCTTC.

This chain connects TRBV30 to TRBJ2-1; 9 bases fit TRBD2. Germline V gene data show CDR1 as GTSNPN and CDR2 as SVGIG (reference sequence). The ends lost 8 bases at V and 10 bases at J; junction bases unmatched: 12. The CDR3 totals 13 residues. The CDR3 loop reads CARSSGTLYEQFF. CDR3 bases: TGTGCCCGCTCTAGCGGGACCCTTTACGAGCAGTTCTTC.

V is TRBV7-9 and J is TRBJ1-1; the D is unclear. Trimming shortened V by 3 bases and J by 3 bases, and 11 bases separated the two germline ends. Germline V gives CDR1 SEHNR, CDR2 FQNEAQ (reference sequence). The CDR3 is made up of 14 amino acids. The CDR3 is CASSLDVGDTEAFF. The CDR3 DNA is TGTGCCAGCAGCTTGGATGTCGGGGACACTGAAGCTTTCTTT.

In this sample, this clonotype turned up a few times. J is TRBJ1-4 and V is TRBV20-1; D not resolved. The CDR3 contains 15 residues. Looked up from germline, CDR1 is DFQATT and CDR2 is SNEGSKA (reference sequence). Trimming shortened V by 6 bases and J by 0 bases, and 14 bases separated the two germline ends. CDR3 loop: CSARVQTTTNEKLFF. The CDR3 bases are TGCAGTGCGAGGGTGCAGACCACAACTAATGAAAAACTGTTTTTT.

This clonotype was recorded a few times. The chain employs TRBV20-1 and TRBJ1-2, with D uncertain. Germline loops: CDR1 DFQATT, CDR2 SNEGSKA (reference sequence). V lost 5 bases, J lost 2 bases, and 9 bases lay in between. The CDR3 covers 12 residues. CDR3 amino acids: CSALEENYGYTF. The CDR3, as DNA: TGCAGTGCTCTCGAGGAGAACTATGGCTACACCTTC.

V and J are TRBV2 and TRBJ2-7, with a weak D call TRBD1 (6 bases). The CDR3 has 11 amino acids. V lost 6 bases, J lost 7 bases, and 10 bases lay in between. Germline V gene lookup returns CDR1 SNHLY and CDR2 FYNNEI. The CDR3 region is CASSADREQYF. CDR3 nucleotides: TGTGCCAGCAGCGCGGACAGAGAGCAGTACTTC.

This clonotype was detected ten times or more. The J gene is TRBJ2-6, the V gene TRBV11-1, with D perhaps TRBD2 (6 bases). V lost 5 bases, J lost 0 bases, and 11 bases lay in between. CDR3 length: 16 residues. Germline V gene data show CDR1 as SGHAT and CDR2 as FQDESV (reference sequence). CDR3 region: CASSLGLSSGANVLTF. The CDR3 DNA reads TGTGCCAGCAGCCTGGGACTGAGCTCTGGGGCCAACGTCCTGACTTTC.

This clonotype was recorded a few times. The V and J genes are TRBV25-1 and TRBJ1-2, with no clear D. V dropped 3 bases and J dropped 8 bases, with 7 bases sitting between them. Germline loops: CDR1 MGHDK, CDR2 SYGVNS. The CDR3 runs 11 residues. CDR3 amino acids: CASSDAVGYTF. CDR3 coding DNA: TGTGCCAGCAGTGATGCGGTAGGCTACACCTTC.

The V and J genes are TRBV7-9 and TRBJ2-3; 15 bases are a match to TRBD2. Germline CDR1 is SEHNR and CDR2 is FQNEAQ (reference sequence). The CDR3 has 15 residues. J was trimmed by 7 bases and V by 5 bases; bases with no gene match: 4. This CDR3 is CASSGGLAGGYTQYF. In DNA form, the CDR3 reads TGTGCCAGCAGCGGAGGACTAGCGGGAGGGTATACGCAGTATTTT.

This chain uses TRBV29-1 with TRBJ1-1, with no clear D. Germline V gives CDR1 SQVTM, CDR2 ANQGSEA. The CDR3 extends over 13 amino acids. The germline V and J ends were trimmed by 6 bases and 3 bases, with 14 bases remaining between them. The CDR3 here is CSVRKGIDTEAFF. CDR3 nucleotides: TGCAGCGTCCGAAAAGGGATCGACACTGAAGCTTTCTTT.

This clonotype has just a few counts. This chain joins TRBV11-2 and TRBJ2-7; 7 nucleotides agree with TRBD2. The germline gives CDR1 SGHAT, CDR2 FQNNGV. The CDR3 runs to 17 residues. The V segment lost 1 base and the J segment 1 base; nucleotides outside the gene matches: 10. The CDR3 protein is CASSLASRLGGSYEQYF. The CDR3 DNA follows: TGTGCCAGCAGCTTAGCCTCTCGTCTGGGGGGGTCCTACGAGCAGTACTTC.